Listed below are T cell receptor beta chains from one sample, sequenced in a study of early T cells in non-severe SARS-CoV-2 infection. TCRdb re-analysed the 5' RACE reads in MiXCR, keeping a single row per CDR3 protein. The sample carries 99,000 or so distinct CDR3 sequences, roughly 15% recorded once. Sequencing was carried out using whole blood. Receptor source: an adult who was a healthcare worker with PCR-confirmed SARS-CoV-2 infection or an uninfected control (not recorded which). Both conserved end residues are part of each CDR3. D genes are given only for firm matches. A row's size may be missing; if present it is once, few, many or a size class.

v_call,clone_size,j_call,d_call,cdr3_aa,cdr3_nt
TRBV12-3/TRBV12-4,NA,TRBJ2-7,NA,CASSSMTSGISYEQYF,TGTGCCAGCAGTTCTATGACTAGTGGGATTTCCTACGAGCAGTACTTC
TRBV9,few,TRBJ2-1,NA,CASSVVGGTVPNEQFF,TGTGCCAGCAGCGTAGTCGGCGGGACCGTCCCCAATGAGCAGTTCTTC
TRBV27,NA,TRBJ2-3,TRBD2,CASTSLLRREGRDTQYF,TGTGCCAGCACTTCCCTTTTACGGCGGGAGGGCCGAGATACGCAGTATTTT
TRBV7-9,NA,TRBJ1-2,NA,CASSLGTIATRSYGYTF,TGTGCCAGCAGCTTAGGGACAATCGCAACCCGTAGCTATGGCTACACCTTC
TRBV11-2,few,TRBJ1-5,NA,CASSSLGDNQPQHF,TGTGCCAGCAGCTCATTAGGGGACAATCAGCCCCAGCATTTT
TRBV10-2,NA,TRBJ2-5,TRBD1,CASSAGGRQETQYF,TGCGCCAGCAGTGCAGGGGGCAGGCAAGAGACCCAGTACTTC
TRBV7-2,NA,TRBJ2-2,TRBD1,CASRPNRGTGELFF,TGTGCCAGCAGACCAAACAGGGGCACCGGGGAGCTGTTTTTT
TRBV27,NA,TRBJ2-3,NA,CASSLLAQYF,TGTGCCAGCAGTTTATTAGCGCAGTATTTT
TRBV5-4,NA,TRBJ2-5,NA,CASSLGRGIETQYF,TGTGCCAGCAGCTTAGGGCGGGGAATTGAGACCCAGTACTTC
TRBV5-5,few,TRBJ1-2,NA,CASSPLLLGVGYTF,TGTGCCAGCAGCCCCCTATTGTTGGGCGTTGGCTACACCTTC
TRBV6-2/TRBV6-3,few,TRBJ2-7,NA,CASTKGNYEQYF,TGTGCCAGCACCAAGGGTAACTACGAGCAGTACTTC
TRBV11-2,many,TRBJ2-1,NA,CASSPTGVRELVREQFF,TGTGCCAGCAGCCCAACGGGTGTCCGGGAGCTAGTCCGTGAGCAGTTCTTC
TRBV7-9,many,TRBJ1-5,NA,CASSSNRVNQPQHF,TGTGCCAGCAGCTCCAACAGGGTTAATCAGCCCCAGCATTTT
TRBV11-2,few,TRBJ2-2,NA,CASSLAGRRPNTGELFF,TGTGCCAGCAGCTTAGCCGGGAGACGACCGAACACCGGGGAGCTGTTTTTT
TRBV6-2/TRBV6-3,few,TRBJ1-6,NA,CASSPTENSPLHF,TGTGCCAGCAGTCCGACAGAGAATTCACCCCTCCACTTT
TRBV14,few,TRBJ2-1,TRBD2,CASSQPGTNNYNEQFF,TGTGCCAGCAGCCAACCCGGGACTAACAACTACAATGAGCAGTTCTTC
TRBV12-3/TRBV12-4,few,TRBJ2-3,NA,CASSLDWDSTDTQYF,TGTGCCAGCAGTTTGGATTGGGACAGCACAGATACGCAGTATTTT
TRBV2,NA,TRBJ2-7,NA,CASNRDPPYEQYF,TGTGCCAGCAACCGGGACCCCCCCTACGAGCAGTACTTC
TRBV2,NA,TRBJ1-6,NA,CASSTGTLHNSPLHF,TGTGCCAGCAGCACAGGGACACTCCATAATTCACCCCTCCACTTT
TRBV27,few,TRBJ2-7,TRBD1,CASSSRQGTEQYF,TGTGCCAGCAGTTCCCGACAGGGTACAGAGCAGTACTTC
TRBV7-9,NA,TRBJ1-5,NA,CASSGAASNQPQHF,TGTGCCAGCAGCGGGGCCGCAAGCAATCAGCCCCAGCATTTT
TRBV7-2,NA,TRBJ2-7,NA,CASSLAKGPYEQYF,TGTGCCAGCAGCTTAGCGAAGGGCCCCTACGAGCAGTACTTC
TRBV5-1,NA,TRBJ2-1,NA,CASGLEGENEQFF,TGCGCCAGCGGCCTTGAGGGGGAGAATGAGCAGTTCTTC
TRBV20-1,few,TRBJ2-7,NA,CSARFAGTSSYEQYF,TGCAGTGCTAGATTTGCCGGGACATCATCCTACGAGCAGTACTTC
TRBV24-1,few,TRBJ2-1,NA,CATRARDSNNEQFF,TGTGCCACCAGGGCCCGGGACTCGAACAATGAGCAGTTCTTC
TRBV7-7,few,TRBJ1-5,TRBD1,CASSLTGDQPQHF,TGTGCTAGCAGCCTAACAGGGGATCAGCCCCAGCATTTT
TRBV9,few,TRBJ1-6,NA,CASSPAGPSDSYYNSPLHF,TGTGCCAGCAGCCCAGCGGGTCCATCGGACAGCTACTATAATTCACCCCTCCACTTT
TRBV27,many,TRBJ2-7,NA,CASGPGLTYEQYF,TGTGCCAGCGGTCCCGGACTAACCTACGAGCAGTACTTC